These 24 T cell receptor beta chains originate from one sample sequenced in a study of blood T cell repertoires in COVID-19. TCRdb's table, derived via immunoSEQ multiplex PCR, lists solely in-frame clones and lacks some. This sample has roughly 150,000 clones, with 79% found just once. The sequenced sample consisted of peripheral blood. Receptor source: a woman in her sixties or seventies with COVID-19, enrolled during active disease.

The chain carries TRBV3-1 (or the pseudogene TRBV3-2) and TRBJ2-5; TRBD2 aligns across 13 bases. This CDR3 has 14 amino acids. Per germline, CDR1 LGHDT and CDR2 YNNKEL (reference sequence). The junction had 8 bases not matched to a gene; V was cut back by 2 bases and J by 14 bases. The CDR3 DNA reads TGTGCCAGCAGCCAAAGTACGACTAGCGGGAGGTTTTACTTC. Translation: CASSQSTTSGRFYF.

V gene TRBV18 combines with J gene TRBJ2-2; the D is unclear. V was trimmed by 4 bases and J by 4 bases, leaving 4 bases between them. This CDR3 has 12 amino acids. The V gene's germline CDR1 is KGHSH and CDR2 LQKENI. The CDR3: CASSLSTGELFF. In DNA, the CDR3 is TGTGCCAGCTCACTCTCCACCGGGGAGCTGTTTTTT. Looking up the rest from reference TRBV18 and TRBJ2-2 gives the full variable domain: NAGVMQNPRHLVRRRGQEARLRCSPMKGHSHVYWYRQLPEEGLKFMVYLQKENIIDESGMPKERFSAEFPKEGPSILRIQQVVRGDSAAYFCASSLSTGELFFGEGSRLTVL.

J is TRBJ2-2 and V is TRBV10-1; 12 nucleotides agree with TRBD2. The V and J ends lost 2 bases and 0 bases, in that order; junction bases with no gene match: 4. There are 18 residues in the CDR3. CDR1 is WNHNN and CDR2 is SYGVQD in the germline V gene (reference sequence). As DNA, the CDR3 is TGCGCCAGCAGTGAGACACTAGCGGGGGGCCCGAACACCGGGGAGCTGTTTTTT. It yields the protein CASSETLAGGPNTGELFF.

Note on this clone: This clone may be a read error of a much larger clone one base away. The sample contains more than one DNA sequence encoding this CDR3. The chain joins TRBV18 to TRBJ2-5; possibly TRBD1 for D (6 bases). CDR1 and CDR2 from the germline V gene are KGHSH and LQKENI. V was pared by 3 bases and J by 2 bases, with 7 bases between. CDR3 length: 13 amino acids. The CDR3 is CASSPGQQETQYF. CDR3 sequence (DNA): TGTGCCAGCTCACCCGGACAGCAAGAGACCCAGTACTTC. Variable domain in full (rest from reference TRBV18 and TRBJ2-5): NAGVMQNPRHLVRRRGQEARLRCSPMKGHSHVYWYRQLPEEGLKFMVYLQKENIIDESGMPKERFSAEFPKEGPSILRIQQVVRGDSAAYFCASSPGQQETQYFGPGTRLLVL.

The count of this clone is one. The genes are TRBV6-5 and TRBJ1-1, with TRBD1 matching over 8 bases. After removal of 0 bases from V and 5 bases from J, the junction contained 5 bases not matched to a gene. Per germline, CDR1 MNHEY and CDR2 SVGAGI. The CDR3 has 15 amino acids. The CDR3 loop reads CASSYSITGGTEAFF. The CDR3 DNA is TGTGCCAGCAGTTACTCGATAACAGGGGGGACTGAAGCTTTCTTT.

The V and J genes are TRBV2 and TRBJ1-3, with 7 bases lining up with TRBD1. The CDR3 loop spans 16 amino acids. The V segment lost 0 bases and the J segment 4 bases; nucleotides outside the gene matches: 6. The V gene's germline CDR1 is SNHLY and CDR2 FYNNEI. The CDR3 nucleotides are TGTGCCAGCAGTGAAGCGCTTGGGACAGTAGGAAACACCATATATTTT. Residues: CASSEALGTVGNTIYF. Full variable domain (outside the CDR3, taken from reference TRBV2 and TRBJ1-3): EPEVTQTPSHQVTQMGQEVILRCVPISNHLYFYWYRQILGQKVEFLVSFYNNEISEKSEIFDDQFSVERPDGSNFTLKIRSTKLEDSAMYFCASSEALGTVGNTIYFGEGSWLTVV.

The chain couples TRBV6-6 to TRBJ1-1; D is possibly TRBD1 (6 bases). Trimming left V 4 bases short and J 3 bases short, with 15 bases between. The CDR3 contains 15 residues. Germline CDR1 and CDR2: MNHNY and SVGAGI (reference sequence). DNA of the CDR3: TGTGCCAGCAGTTTGGGGGCGAGAGTGGACACTGAAGCTTTCTTT. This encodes CASSLGARVDTEAFF.

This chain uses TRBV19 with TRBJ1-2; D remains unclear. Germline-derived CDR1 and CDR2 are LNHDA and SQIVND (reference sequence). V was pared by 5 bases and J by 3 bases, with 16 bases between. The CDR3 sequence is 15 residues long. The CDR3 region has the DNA TGTGCCAGTAGTCCTCAAGTGGAGGGCTACTATGGCTACACCTTC. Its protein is CASSPQVEGYYGYTF.

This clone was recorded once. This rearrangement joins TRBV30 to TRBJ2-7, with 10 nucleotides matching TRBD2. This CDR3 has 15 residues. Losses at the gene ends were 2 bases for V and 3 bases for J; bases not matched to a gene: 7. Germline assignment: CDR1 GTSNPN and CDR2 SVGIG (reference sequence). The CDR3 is CAWSTGTSVIYEQYF. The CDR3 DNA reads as TGTGCCTGGAGTACTGGGACTAGCGTGATCTACGAGCAGTACTTC.

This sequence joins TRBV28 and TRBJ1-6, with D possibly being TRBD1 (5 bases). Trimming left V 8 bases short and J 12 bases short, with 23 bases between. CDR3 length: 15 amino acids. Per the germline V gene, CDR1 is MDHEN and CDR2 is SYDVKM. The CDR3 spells CASGTPRDGGRPLHF. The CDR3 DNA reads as TGTGCCAGCGGAACACCCCGGGACGGGGGAAGACCCCTCCACTTT.

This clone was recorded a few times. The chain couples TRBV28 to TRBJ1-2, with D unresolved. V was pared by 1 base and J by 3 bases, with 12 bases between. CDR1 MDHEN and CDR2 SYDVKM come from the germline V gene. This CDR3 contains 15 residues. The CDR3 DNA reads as TGTGCCAGCAGTTTATTAGGAGTTACGGACTATGGCTACACCTTC. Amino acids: CASSLLGVTDYGYTF.

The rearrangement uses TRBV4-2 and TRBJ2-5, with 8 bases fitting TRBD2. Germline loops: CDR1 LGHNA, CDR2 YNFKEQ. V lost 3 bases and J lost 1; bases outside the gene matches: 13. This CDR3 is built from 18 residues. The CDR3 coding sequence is TGTGCCAGCAGCCAGGGCTGGGGTGGGCTAGCGGGCCAAGAGACCCAGTACTTC. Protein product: CASSQGWGGLAGQETQYF.

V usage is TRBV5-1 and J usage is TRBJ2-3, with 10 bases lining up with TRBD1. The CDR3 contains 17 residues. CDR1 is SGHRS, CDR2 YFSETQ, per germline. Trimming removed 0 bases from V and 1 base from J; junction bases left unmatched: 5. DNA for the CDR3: TGCGCCAGCAGCTTGGGCGGAGGGACAGGGGGCACAGATACGCAGTATTTT. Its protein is CASSLGGGTGGTDTQYF.

CDR3 nucleotides: TGTGCCAGCAGCCCTCAGGGCGGCGGCTACACCTTC. It yields the protein CASSPQGGGYTF. The chain is built from TRBV28 and TRBJ1-2; TRBD1 might be the D (5 bases). This CDR3 has 12 amino acids. V was shortened by 6 bases and J by 8 bases, with 13 bases between the two germline ends. The germline V gene encodes CDR1 MDHEN and CDR2 SYDVKM.

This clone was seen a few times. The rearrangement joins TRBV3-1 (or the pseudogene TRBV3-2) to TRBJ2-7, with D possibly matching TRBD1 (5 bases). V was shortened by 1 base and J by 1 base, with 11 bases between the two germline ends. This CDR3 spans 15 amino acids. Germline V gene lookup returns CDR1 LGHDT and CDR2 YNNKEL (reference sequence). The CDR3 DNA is TGTGCCAGCAGCCAAGGGTTAGGGGTATCCTACGAGCAGTACGTC. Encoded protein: CASSQGLGVSYEQYV.

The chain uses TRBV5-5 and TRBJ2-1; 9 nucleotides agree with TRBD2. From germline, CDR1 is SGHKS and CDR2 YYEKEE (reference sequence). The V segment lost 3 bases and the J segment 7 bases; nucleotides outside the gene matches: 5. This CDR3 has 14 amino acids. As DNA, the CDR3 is TGTGCCAGCAGCTCCCGACTAGCGGTAAATGAGCAGTTCTTC. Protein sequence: CASSSRLAVNEQFF.

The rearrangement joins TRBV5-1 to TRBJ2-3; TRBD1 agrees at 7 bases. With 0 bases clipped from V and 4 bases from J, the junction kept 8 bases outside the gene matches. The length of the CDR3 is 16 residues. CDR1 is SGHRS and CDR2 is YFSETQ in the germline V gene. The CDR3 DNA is TGCGCCAGCAGCTTGGCCGTCGACAGGGTGGCAGATACGCAGTATTTT. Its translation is CASSLAVDRVADTQYF.

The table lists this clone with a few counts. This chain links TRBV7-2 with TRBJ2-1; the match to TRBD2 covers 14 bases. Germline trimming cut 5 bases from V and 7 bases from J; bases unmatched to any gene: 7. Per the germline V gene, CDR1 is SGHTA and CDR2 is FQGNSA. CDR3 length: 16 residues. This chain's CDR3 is CASSPSRTSGRNEQFF. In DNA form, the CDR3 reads TGTGCCAGCAGCCCTTCTCGGACTAGCGGGAGGAATGAGCAGTTCTTC.

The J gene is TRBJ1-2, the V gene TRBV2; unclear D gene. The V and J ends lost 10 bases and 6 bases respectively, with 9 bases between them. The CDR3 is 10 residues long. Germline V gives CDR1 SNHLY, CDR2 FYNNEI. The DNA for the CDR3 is TGTGCCATGCGGTGGGATGGCTACACCTTC. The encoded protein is CAMRWDGYTF.

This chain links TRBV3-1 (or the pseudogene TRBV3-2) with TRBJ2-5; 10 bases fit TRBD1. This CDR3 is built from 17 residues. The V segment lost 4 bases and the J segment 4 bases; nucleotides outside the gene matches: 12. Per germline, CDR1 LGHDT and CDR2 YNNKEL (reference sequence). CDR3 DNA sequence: TGTGCCAGCAGCCCCGGGACAGGGGCGACGGGAATAGAGACCCAGTACTTC. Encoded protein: CASSPGTGATGIETQYF.

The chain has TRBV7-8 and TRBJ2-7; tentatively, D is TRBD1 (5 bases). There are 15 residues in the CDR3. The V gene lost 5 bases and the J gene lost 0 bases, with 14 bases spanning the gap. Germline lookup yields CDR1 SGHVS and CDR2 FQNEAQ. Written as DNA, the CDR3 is TGTGCCAGCAGCCCCCAGGGCGGCAGCTCCTACGAGCAGTACTTC. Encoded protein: CASSPQGGSSYEQYF.

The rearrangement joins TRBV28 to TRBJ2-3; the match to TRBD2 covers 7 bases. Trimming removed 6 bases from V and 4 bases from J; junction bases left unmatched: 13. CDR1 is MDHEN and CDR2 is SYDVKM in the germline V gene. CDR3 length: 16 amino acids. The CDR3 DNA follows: TGTGCCAGCAGACTTCCCATAGCGGGTGGGGCAGATACGCAGTATTTT. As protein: CASRLPIAGGADTQYF.

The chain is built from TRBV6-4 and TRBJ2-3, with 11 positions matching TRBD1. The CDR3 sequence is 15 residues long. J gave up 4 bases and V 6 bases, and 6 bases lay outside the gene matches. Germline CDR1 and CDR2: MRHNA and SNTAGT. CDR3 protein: CASRRTGQGADTQYF. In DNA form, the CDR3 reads TGTGCCAGCAGGCGAACGGGACAGGGGGCAGATACGCAGTATTTT.

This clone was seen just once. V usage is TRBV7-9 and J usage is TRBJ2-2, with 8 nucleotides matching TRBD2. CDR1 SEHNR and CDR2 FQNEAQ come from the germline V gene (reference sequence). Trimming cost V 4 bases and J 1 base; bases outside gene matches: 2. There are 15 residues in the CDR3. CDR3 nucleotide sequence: TGTGCCAGCAGCTCGGGACTAGGGAACACCGGGGAGCTGTTTTTT. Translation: CASSSGLGNTGELFF. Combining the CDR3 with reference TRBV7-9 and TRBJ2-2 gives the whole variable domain DTGVSQNPRHKITKRGQNVTFRCDPISEHNRLYWYRQTLGQGPEFLTYFQNEAQLEKSRLLSDRFSAERPKGSFSTLEIQRTEQGDSAMYLCASSSGLGNTGELFFGEGSRLTVL.